This T cell receptor beta chain was documented in a study of immune characterization of retroperitoneal liposarcoma. TCRdb re-analysed the PCR reads in MiXCR, keeping a single row per CDR3 protein. This table holds approximately 9,300 distinct CDR3 sequences, over 25% found once. This CDR3 comprises 12 residues. V lost 5 bases to trimming and J lost 3 bases, with 7 bases between them. Germline assignment: CDR1 MNHNS and CDR2 SASEGT. The J gene is TRBJ1-1, the V gene TRBV6-1; TRBD1 might be the D (5 bases). The sequenced sample consisted of blood. The TCR was taken from a male donor with retroperitoneal liposarcoma. The CDR3 DNA follows: TGTGCCAGCAGTTCCAGGGACACTGAAGCTTTCTTT. Translated: CASSSRDTEAFF.